Within the sample, the clone carrying this T cell receptor beta chain is medium-sized. This sample includes further DNA sequences coding for the same CDR3. Trimming stripped 5 bases from V and 3 bases from J, with 12 bases between. The germline CDR1 and CDR2 sequences are MNHEY and SVGEGT. This CDR3 has 14 residues. This record comes from a study of blood T cell repertoires in COVID-19. As for the study in general: The cDNA or gDNA used as material had been derived from T cells, B-cell-depleted T cells, or PBMCs.

As originally analysed: The assay estimated nucleated cells by amplifying reference gene primers. Libraries were prepared by immunoSEQ multiplex PCR; TCRdb keeps only in-frame clonotypes and omits some of them. Clone size and the V and J calls come from that table; the DNA yielded D and trimming. The table records tens of thousands of clones, approximately 83% of them present only once. The sequence was collected from a woman between 55 and 75 years old with acute or convalescent COVID-19. The chain recombines TRBV6-2 or TRBV6-3 with TRBJ2-3; TRBD2 is a possible D gene (6 bases). Sequenced: peripheral blood. The CDR3 DNA reads TGTGCCAGCAGTGACTTGGGGGGAACAGATACGCAGTATTTT. This codes for CASSDLGGTDTQYF.